The T cell receptor (beta chain) under discussion was sequenced for a study of low-dose radiotherapy and immunotherapy resistance in tumors. The overall study: The 200 mg/m2 dose of intravenous cyclophosphamide was given every two weeks, one day before radiation and immunotherapy.

The time point was: after trial treatment. Treatment described: LDRT plus nivolumab, ipilimumab, low-dose cyclophosphamide and aspirin (RACIN trial). Administered to the donors were nivolumab, ipilimumab, aspirin, low-dose cyclophosphamide and low-dose radiotherapy. The CDR3 runs to 15 residues. V lost 0 bases to trimming and J lost 7 bases, with 17 bases between them. The germline V gene encodes CDR1 SGHRS and CDR2 YFSETQ. This clonotype was observed a handful of times. It is likely a read error: a sequence one base away is far more abundant. First-strand cDNA relied on TRAV- and TRBV-specific primers spanning alpha and beta chains. With a V-primer adapter and a constant-region primer, TCRs were amplified for approximately 20 PCR cycles. A single record per CDR3 protein comes from TCRdb applying MiXCR to the reads. Of roughly 38,000 distinct CDR3 sequences in the sample, around 20% are singletons; the top ten hold 9.2%.

This clonotype originated in a female donor with ovarian cancer. J is TRBJ2-7 and V is TRBV5-1; the D gene is possibly TRBD1 (5 bases). The starting material was PBMCs, obtained after low-dose radiotherapy plus immunotherapy. CDR3 nucleotides: TGCGCCAGCAGCTTGGGAAGGGGTTCCTACAATGAGCAGTACTTC. Protein sequence: CASSLGRGSYNEQYF.